This T cell receptor (beta chain) was captured by sequencing in a study of shared clonotypes between healthy human individuals. Study-level findings and limits: It was expected that sequencing depth would affect clonotype sharing among donors. Although depth was large, rarefaction showed that sequencing of the sorted subsets was incomplete. The study generally estimated greater richness for naive than memory subsets.

Worth noting for this clone: What it recognizes is unknown.

Sequencing used immunoSEQ multiplex PCR; TCRdb keeps in-frame clones, though not all of them. This repertoire shows over 2 million clones, 85% to 95% found once; its top ten account for approximately 0.4%. Sequencing was performed on naive CD4+ T cells from PBMCs. As to subset: CD45RA+ positively selected. This TCR was recovered from a man younger than 35 in good health. Some clones in this sample may be carry-over from other donors' samples.

The CDR3 sequence is CASTLSGMETQYF. DNA of the CDR3: TGCGCCAGTACGCTTAGCGGCATGGAGACCCAGTACTTC. The chain carries TRBV5-1 and TRBJ2-5; D possibly corresponds to TRBD2 (6 bases). Germline CDR1 and CDR2: SGHRS and YFSETQ. V was cut by 8 bases and J by 5 bases, with 16 bases left in between. The length of the CDR3 is 13 residues.